Detailed here is one T cell receptor beta chain. CDR1 and CDR2 from the germline V gene are KGHSH and LQKENI. The CDR3 is 15 residues long. V shed 2 bases and J shed 4 bases, with 15 bases lying between them. In the authors' workflow: Estimated nucleated cell counts came from reference gene primer amplification. Sequencing was performed with immunoSEQ multiplex PCR; in TCRdb, only in-frame clones are kept and a portion is missing. D and trimming come from the DNA, and the V and J calls and clone size come from that table. This table has fewer than 200,000 clones, 70% to 85% appearing once. The data belong to a study of blood T cell repertoires in COVID-19. On the study more broadly: Acute and convalescent COVID-19 specimens originated in the United States, Italy and Spain. T cells, B-cell-depleted T cells, or PBMCs supplied cDNA or gDNA.

The rearrangement joins TRBV18 to TRBJ2-7; D may be TRBD1 (5 bases). This TCR was sampled from an elderly woman with acute or convalescent COVID-19. Sequenced: peripheral blood. CDR3 bases: TGTGCCAGCTCACCAACGCAGGGAAGGGTGTACGAGCAGTACTTC. Translation: CASSPTQGRVYEQYF.